This T cell receptor beta chain was recorded in a study of shared clonotypes between healthy human individuals. The CDR3 has 19 residues. V shed 6 bases and J 4 bases; nucleotides not matched to a gene: 16. From germline, CDR1 is SGHAT and CDR2 FQNNGV. The data were produced by immunoSEQ multiplex PCR, yet TCRdb's version contains in-frame clones alone and is incomplete. The table has hundreds of thousands of clones, roughly 96% seen once; the top ten hold roughly 0.1%. Naive CD8 isolation took CD45RO-negative cells positively selected for CCR7 and excluded terminally differentiated effector memory CD45RA+ cells.

Input material: naive CD8+ T cells sorted from blood. This clonotype was obtained from a woman aged 25 to 39 in good health. The J gene is TRBJ2-1, the V gene TRBV11-2; 12 bases fit TRBD2. CDR3 nucleotide sequence: TGTGCCAGCAGACGAGGGGAGTTGGCTAGCGGGAGGGAATACAATGAGCAGTTCTTC. This translates into CASRRGELASGREYNEQFF.